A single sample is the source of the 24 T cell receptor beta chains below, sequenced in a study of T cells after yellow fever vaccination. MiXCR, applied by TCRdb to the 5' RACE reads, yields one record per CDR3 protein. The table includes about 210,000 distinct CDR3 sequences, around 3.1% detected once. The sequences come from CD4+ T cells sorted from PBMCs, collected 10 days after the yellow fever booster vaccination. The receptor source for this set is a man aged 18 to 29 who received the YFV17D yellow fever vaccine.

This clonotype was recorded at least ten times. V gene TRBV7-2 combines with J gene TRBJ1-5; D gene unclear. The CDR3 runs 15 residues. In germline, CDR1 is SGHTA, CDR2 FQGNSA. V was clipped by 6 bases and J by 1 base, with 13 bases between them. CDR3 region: CASSRKSGSNQPQHF. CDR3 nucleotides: TGTGCCAGCAGTCGTAAATCGGGGAGCAATCAGCCCCAGCATTTT.

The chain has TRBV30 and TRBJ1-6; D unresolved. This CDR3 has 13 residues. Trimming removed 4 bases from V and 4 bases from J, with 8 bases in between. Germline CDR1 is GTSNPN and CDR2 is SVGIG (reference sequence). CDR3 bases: TGTGCCTGGATCGACCGGTATAATTCACCCCTCCACTTT. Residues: CAWIDRYNSPLHF.

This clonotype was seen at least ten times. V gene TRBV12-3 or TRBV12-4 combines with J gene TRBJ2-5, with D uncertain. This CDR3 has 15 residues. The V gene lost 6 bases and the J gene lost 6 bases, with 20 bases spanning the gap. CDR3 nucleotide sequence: TGTGCCAGCAGCTTAAGGTCTCTCACTGGAAAGACCCAGTACTTC. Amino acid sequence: CASSLRSLTGKTQYF.

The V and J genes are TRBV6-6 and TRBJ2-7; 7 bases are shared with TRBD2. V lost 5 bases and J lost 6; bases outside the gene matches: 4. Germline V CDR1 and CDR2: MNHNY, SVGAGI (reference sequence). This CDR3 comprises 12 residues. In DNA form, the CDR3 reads TGTGCCAGCAGTCTGACTAGCTCCGAGCAGTACGTC. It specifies CASSLTSSEQYV.

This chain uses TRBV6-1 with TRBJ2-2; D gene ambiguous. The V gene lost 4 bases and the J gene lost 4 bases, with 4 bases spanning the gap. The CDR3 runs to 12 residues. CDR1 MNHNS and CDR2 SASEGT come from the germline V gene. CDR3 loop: CASSVSTGELFF. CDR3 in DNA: TGTGCCAGCAGTGTGAGCACCGGGGAGCTGTTTTTT.

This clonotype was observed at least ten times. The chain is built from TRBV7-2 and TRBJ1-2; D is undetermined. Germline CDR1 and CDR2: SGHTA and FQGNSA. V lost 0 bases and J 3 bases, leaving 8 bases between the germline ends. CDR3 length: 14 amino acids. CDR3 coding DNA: TGTGCCAGCAGCTTAGCTAACACCGACTATGGCTACACCTTC. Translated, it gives CASSLANTDYGYTF. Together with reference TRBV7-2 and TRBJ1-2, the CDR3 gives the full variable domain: GAGVSQSPSNKVTEKGKDVELRCDPISGHTALYWYRQSLGQGLEFLIYFQGNSAPDKSGLPSDRFSAERTGGSVSTLTIQRTQQEDSAVYLCASSLANTDYGYTFGSGTRLTVV.

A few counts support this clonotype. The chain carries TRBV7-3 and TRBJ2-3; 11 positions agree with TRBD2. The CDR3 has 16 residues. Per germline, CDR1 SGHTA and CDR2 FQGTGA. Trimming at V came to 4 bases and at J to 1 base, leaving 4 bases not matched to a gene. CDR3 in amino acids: CASSSVTSGGTDTQYF. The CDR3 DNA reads TGTGCCAGCAGCTCCGTGACTAGCGGGGGCACAGATACGCAGTATTTT.

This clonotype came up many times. The chain's CDR3 is CASSSPGQAVSNEQFF. CDR3 DNA sequence: TGCGCCAGCAGCTCTCCCGGACAGGCGGTATCCAATGAGCAGTTCTTC. The rearrangement joins TRBV5-1 to TRBJ2-1; 7 bases fit TRBD1. This CDR3 has 16 amino acids. Unmatched junction bases numbered 12, after V lost 3 bases and J lost 6 bases. Germline V gene lookup returns CDR1 SGHRS and CDR2 YFSETQ.

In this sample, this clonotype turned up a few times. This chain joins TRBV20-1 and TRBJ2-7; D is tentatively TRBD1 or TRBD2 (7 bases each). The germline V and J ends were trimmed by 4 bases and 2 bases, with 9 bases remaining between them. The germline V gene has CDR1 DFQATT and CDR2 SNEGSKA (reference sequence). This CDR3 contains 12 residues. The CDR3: CSATGGAYEQYF. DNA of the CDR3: TGCAGTGCTACAGGGGGGGCCTACGAGCAGTACTTC.

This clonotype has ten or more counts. CDR3: CASSLTLQETQYF. The CDR3 DNA is TGCGCCAGCAGCTTGACACTCCAGGAGACCCAGTACTTC. The chain recombines TRBV5-1 with TRBJ2-5; no reliable D call. Per the germline V gene, CDR1 is SGHRS and CDR2 is YFSETQ. The V and J ends lost 1 base and 5 bases respectively, with 9 bases between them. The CDR3 runs 13 residues.

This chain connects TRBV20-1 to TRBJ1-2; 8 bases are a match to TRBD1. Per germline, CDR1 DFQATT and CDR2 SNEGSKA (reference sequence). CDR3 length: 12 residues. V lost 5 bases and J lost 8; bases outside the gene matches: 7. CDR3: CSASDRGRGYTF. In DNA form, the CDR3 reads TGCAGTGCTTCCGACAGGGGAAGGGGCTACACCTTC.

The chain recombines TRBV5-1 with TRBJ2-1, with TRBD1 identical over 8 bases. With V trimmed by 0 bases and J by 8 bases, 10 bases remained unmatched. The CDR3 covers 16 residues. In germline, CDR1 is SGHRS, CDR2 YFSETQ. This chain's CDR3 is CASSLGHETGADEQFF. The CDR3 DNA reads TGCGCCAGCAGCTTGGGTCATGAGACAGGGGCTGATGAGCAGTTCTTC.

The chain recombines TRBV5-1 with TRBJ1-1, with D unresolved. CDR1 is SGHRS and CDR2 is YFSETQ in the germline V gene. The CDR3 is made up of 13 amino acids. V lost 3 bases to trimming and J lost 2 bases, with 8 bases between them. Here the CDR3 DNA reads TGCGCCAGCAGCTCCGGAGATAACACTGAAGCTTTCTTT. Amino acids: CASSSGDNTEAFF.

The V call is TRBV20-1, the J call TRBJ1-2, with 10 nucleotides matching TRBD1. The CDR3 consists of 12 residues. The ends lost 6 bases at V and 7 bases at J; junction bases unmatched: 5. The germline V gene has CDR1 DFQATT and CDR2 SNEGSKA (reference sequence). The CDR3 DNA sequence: TGCAGTGCCTCGACAGGGGGCAGTGGCTACACCTTC. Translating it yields CSASTGGSGYTF.

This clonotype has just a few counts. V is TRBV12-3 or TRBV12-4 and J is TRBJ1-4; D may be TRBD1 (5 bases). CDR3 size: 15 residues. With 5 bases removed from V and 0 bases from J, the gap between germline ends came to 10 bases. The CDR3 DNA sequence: TGTGCCAGCAGTAGATCAGGGCCAACTAATGAAAAACTGTTTTTT. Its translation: CASSRSGPTNEKLFF.

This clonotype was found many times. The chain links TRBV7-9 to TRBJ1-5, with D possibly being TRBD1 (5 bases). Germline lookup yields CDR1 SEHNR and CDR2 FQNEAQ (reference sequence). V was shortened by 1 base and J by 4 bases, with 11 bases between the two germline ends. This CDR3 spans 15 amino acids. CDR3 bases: TGTGCCAGCAGCTTAGGGGGACCGATGAATCAGCCCCAGCATTTT. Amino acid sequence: CASSLGGPMNQPQHF.

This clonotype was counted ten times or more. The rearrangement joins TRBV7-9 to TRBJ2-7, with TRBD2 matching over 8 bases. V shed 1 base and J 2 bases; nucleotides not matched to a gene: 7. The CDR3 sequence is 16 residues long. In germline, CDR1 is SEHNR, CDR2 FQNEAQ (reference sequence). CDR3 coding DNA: TGTGCCAGCAGCTTAGGTGGGACTAGTGGAGCCTACGAGCAGTACTTC. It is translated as CASSLGGTSGAYEQYF.

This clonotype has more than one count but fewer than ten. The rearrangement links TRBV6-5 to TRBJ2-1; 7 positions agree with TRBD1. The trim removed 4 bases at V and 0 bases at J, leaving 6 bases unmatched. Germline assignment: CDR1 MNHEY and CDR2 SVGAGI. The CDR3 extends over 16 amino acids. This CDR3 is CASSSQGTPSYNEQFF. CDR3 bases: TGTGCCAGCAGTTCACAGGGGACCCCCTCCTACAATGAGCAGTTCTTC.

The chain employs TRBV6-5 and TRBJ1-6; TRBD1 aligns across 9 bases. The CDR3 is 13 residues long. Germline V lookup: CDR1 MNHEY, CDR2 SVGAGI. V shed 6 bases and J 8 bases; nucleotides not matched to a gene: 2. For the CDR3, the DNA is TGTGCCAGCAGGAGGGACAGGGATTCACCCCTCCACTTT. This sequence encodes CASRRDRDSPLHF.

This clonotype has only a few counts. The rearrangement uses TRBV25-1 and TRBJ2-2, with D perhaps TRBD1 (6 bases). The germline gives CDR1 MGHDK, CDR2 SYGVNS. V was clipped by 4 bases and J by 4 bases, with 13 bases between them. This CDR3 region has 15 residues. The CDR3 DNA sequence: TGTGCCAGCAGTGTAGGGGGAGTAAGCACCGGGGAGCTGTTTTTT. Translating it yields CASSVGGVSTGELFF.

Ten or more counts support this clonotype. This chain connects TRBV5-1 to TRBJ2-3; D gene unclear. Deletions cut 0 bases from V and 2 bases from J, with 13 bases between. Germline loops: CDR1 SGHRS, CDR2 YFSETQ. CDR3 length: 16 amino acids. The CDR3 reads CASSLGASPITDTQYF. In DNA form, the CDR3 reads TGCGCCAGCAGCTTGGGAGCCTCCCCAATCACAGATACGCAGTATTTT. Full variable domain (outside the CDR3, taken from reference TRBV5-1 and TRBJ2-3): KAGVTQTPRYLIKTRGQQVTLSCSPISGHRSVSWYQQTPGQGLQFLFEYFSETQRNKGNFPGRFSGRQFSNSRSEMNVSTLELGDSALYLCASSLGASPITDTQYFGPGTRLTVL.

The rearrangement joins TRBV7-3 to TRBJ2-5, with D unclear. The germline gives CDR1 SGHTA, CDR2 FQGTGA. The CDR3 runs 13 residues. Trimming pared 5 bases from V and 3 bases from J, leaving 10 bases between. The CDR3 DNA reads TGTGCCAGCAGCCGATCTATTGAAGAGACCCAGTACTTC. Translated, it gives CASSRSIEETQYF.

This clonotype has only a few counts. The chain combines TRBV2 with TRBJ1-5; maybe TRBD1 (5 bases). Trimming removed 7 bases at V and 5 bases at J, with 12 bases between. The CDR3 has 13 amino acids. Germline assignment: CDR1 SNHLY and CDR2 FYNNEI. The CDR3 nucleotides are TGTGCCAGCAATATCAGGGTAGATCAGCCCCAGCATTTT. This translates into CASNIRVDQPQHF.

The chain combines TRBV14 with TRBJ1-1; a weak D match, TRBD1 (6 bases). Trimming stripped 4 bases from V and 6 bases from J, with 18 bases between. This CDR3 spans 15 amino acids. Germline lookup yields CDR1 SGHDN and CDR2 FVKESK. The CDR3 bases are TGTGCCAGCAGCCCTATGGGGGGGGCCCAAGCTGAAGCTTTCTTT. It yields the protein CASSPMGGAQAEAFF. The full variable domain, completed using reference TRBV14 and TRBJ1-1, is EAGVTQFPSHSVIEKGQTVTLRCDPISGHDNLYWYRRVMGKEIKFLLHFVKESKQDESGMPNNRFLAERTGGTYSTLKVQPAELEDSGVYFCASSPMGGAQAEAFFGQGTRLTVV.